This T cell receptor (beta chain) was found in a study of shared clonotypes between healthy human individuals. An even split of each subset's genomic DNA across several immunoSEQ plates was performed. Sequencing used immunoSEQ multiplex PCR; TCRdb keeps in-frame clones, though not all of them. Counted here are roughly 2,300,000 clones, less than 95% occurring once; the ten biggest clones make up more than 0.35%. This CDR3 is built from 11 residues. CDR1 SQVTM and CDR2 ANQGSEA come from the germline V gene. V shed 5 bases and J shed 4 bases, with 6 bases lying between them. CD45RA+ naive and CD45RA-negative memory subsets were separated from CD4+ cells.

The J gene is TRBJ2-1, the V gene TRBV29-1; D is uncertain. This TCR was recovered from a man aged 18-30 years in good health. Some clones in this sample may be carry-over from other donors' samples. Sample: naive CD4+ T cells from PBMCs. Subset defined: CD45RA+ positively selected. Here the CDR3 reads CSVQQYNEQFF. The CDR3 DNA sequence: TGCAGCGTTCAGCAATACAATGAGCAGTTCTTC.